Below, 24 T cell receptor beta chains from the same sample are listed, as sequenced in a study of T cell responses to AZD1222 COVID-19 vaccine. The table came from immunoSEQ multiplex PCR; TCRdb's copy has only in-frame clones and leaves some out. The sample has under 40,000 clones, 75% to 80% seen once. The sequenced sample was peripheral blood, obtained 28 days after the second AZD1222 dose. All receptors derive from an adult who received the AZD1222 COVID-19 vaccine.

The chain uses TRBV18 and TRBJ1-2; no firm D call. The length of the CDR3 is 16 residues. Germline loops: CDR1 KGHSH, CDR2 LQKENI. Trimming took 5 bases from V and 2 from J, leaving 18 bases between them. Written as DNA, the CDR3 is TGTGCCAGCTCATACGACAACCAGCAGGCAAACTATGGCTACACCTTC. Translated: CASSYDNQQANYGYTF.

This clone showed up just a few times. V gene TRBV19 combines with J gene TRBJ1-1; perhaps TRBD1 as D (6 bases). The CDR3 covers 15 residues. Trimming removed 4 bases at V and 2 bases at J, with 14 bases between. CDR1 LNHDA and CDR2 SQIVND come from the germline V gene (reference sequence). CDR3: CASSRTGTPNTEAFF. In nucleotides, the CDR3 is TGTGCCAGTAGTAGGACCGGGACACCAAACACTGAAGCTTTCTTT.

This chain connects TRBV6-1 to TRBJ2-7; tentatively, D is TRBD1 (7 bases). The CDR3 extends over 12 amino acids. Trimming pared 10 bases from V and 5 bases from J, leaving 15 bases between. CDR1 MNHNS and CDR2 SASEGT come from the germline V gene. CDR3: CATRGVLDEQYV. The CDR3 DNA sequence: TGTGCCACCAGGGGGGTCTTGGACGAGCAGTACGTC.

The chain is built from TRBV27 and TRBJ1-2; TRBD1 matches 9 bases. The germline CDR1 and CDR2 sequences are MNHEY and SMNVEV (reference sequence). The CDR3 length is 14 residues. V lost 6 bases to trimming and J lost 4 bases; unmatched junction nucleotides: 6. The CDR3 sequence: CASRQGAGFYGYTF. DNA for the CDR3: TGTGCCAGCAGACAGGGGGCAGGATTCTATGGCTACACCTTC.

V and J are TRBV6-2 or TRBV6-3 and TRBJ2-7; 9 nucleotides agree with TRBD2. This CDR3 region has 14 residues. With V trimmed by 6 bases and J by 3 bases, 6 bases remained unmatched. CDR1 is MNHEY and CDR2 is SVGEGT in the germline V gene. This CDR3 reads CASSAQTSGYEQYV. In nucleotides, the CDR3 is TGTGCCAGCAGCGCCCAGACTAGCGGCTACGAGCAGTACGTC.

The chain joins TRBV19 to TRBJ2-4; D is perhaps TRBD1 (6 bases). Looked up from germline, CDR1 is LNHDA and CDR2 is SQIVND (reference sequence). The CDR3 totals 12 residues. Trimming took off 9 bases at V and 5 bases at J, with 11 bases between the two ends. The CDR3 DNA reads TGTGCCAGCGGACAGCCTGAAAACATTCAGTACTTC. Translating gives CASGQPENIQYF.

The chain is built from TRBV7-9 and TRBJ2-2; 9 bases map to TRBD1. CDR1 and CDR2 (germline): SEHNR, FQNEAQ (reference sequence). With V trimmed by 2 bases and J by 6 bases, 4 bases remained unmatched. This CDR3 has 15 amino acids. Here the CDR3 DNA reads TGTGCCAGCAGCTTACGAGGACAGGGGTCCGGGGAGCTGTTTTTT. This gives the protein CASSLRGQGSGELFF.

The chain links TRBV10-3 to TRBJ2-5, with 7 bases identical to TRBD1. Germline V gives CDR1 ENHRY, CDR2 SYGVKD. With V trimmed by 7 bases and J by 4 bases, 6 bases remained unmatched. The length of the CDR3 is 13 residues. The CDR3 sequence: CAITGQVGETQYF. CDR3 coding DNA: TGTGCCATCACTGGACAGGTAGGAGAGACCCAGTACTTC.

This rearrangement joins TRBV5-1 to TRBJ2-5, with 11 positions matching TRBD2. J was trimmed by 1 base and V by 6 bases; bases with no gene match: 8. CDR3 length equals 16 residues. Germline values: CDR1 SGHRS, CDR2 YFSETQ. CDR3 in DNA: TGCGCCAGCACCCCGGGGGGGACTAGCGGCCAAGAGACCCAGTACTTC. Protein sequence: CASTPGGTSGQETQYF.

The V and J genes are TRBV7-2 and TRBJ2-1; D is perhaps TRBD2 (5 bases). Germline-derived CDR1 and CDR2 are SGHTA and FQGNSA. Between the trimmed V and J ends, which lost 1 base and 10 bases, there was a span of 17 bases. The CDR3 is 15 residues long. The CDR3: CASSLVPKLGIEQFF. CDR3 coding DNA: TGTGCCAGCAGCTTAGTCCCTAAACTAGGTATCGAGCAGTTCTTC.

This clone was recorded once. The J gene is TRBJ1-4, the V gene TRBV21-1; TRBD1, the table's D call, lacks a check against the DNA. TRBV21-1 is assigned pseudogene status. The CDR3 is 19 amino acids. The CDR3 DNA reads as TGTGCCAGCAGCAAAAAATTCGGGACAGGTAGATCTCGGTGGGAAAAACTGTTTTTT. Its translation is CASSKKFGTGRSRWEKLFF.

With respect to this clone: At one end, the junction sequence differs from germline, possibly due to a read error. Other DNA sequences of this sample code for an identical CDR3. The J gene is TRBJ1-6, the V gene TRBV3-1 (or the pseudogene TRBV3-2); D gene ambiguous. This CDR3 spans 12 amino acids. The germline V gene has CDR1 LGHDT and CDR2 YNNKEL (reference sequence). The CDR3 DNA is TGTGCCAGCAGCCAAGATTTCGGACCCCTTCACTTT. The encoded protein is CASSQDFGPLHF.

The chain has TRBV7-2 and TRBJ2-7; 7 positions agree with TRBD2. From germline, CDR1 is SGHTA and CDR2 FQGNSA. V lost 5 bases, J lost 3 bases, and 4 bases stayed unmatched. The CDR3 contains 13 residues. The CDR3 protein is CASSRDYRYEQYV. The CDR3 nucleotides read TGTGCCAGCAGCCGGGACTACCGCTACGAGCAGTACGTC.

V usage is TRBV14 and J usage is TRBJ2-7; 12 nucleotides align to TRBD1. V gave up 1 base and J gave up 7 bases; unmatched junction bases: 8. This CDR3 is built from 16 residues. From germline, CDR1 is SGHDN and CDR2 FVKESK. Here the CDR3 reads CASSQVVGTGGMEQYF. As DNA, the CDR3 is TGTGCCAGCAGCCAAGTTGTTGGGACAGGGGGCATGGAGCAGTACTTC.

A note on this clone: One end of the junction varies from germline; a read error may be responsible. V is TRBV6-5 and J is TRBJ2-2; D might be TRBD1 (6 bases). The CDR3 extends over 15 amino acids. The germline gives CDR1 MNHEY, CDR2 SVGAGI. This CDR3 reads CASRRGGTNTGELFF. CDR3 bases: TGTGCCAGCAGAAGAGGGGGAACGAATACCGGGGAGCTGTTTTTT.

This clone was detected a few times. The chain combines TRBV4-1 with TRBJ2-1; the D gene is possibly TRBD1 (6 bases). Per the germline V gene, CDR1 is MGHRA and CDR2 is YSYEKL. This CDR3 has 16 residues. V lost 6 bases, J lost 0 bases, and 15 bases lay in between. The CDR3 sequence: CASRPGALSSYNEQFF. The DNA for the CDR3 is TGCGCCAGCAGACCAGGGGCCCTAAGCTCCTACAATGAGCAGTTCTTC.

The chain combines TRBV4-2 with TRBJ2-3, with TRBD2 matching 14 bases. Looked up from germline, CDR1 is LGHNA and CDR2 is YNFKEQ. The CDR3 extends over 22 amino acids. Trimming took 4 bases from V and 1 from J; bases not matched to a gene: 19. The CDR3 nucleotides read TGTGCCAGCAGCCCTCACTATGCTCCCGGGACTAGCGGGAGTAGGGGCACAGATACGCAGTATTTT. Translating gives CASSPHYAPGTSGSRGTDTQYF.

The chain is built from TRBV18 and TRBJ2-5, with D maybe TRBD2 (6 bases). Trimming removed 3 bases from V and 10 bases from J, with 21 bases in between. The CDR3 consists of 15 residues. Per germline, CDR1 KGHSH and CDR2 LQKENI. The CDR3 DNA follows: TGTGCCAGCTCACCGGGACTCCGGGCCCCTCTAGTCCAGTACTTC. Its translation: CASSPGLRAPLVQYF.

A single count supports this clone. The chain has TRBV7-3 and TRBJ2-2; no definite D call. The germline gives CDR1 SGHTA, CDR2 FQGTGA. The CDR3 has 15 amino acids. V was cut by 1 base and J by 3 bases, with 9 bases left in between. The CDR3 sequence: CASSLSGSDTGELFF. The DNA for the CDR3 is TGTGCCAGCAGCTTAAGCGGCAGCGACACCGGGGAGCTGTTTTTT.

The chain carries TRBV2 and TRBJ2-1; weak D call: TRBD2 (6 bases). Looked up from germline, CDR1 is SNHLY and CDR2 is FYNNEI. CDR3 length: 12 residues. V gave up 7 bases and J gave up 7 bases, with 11 bases separating them. The CDR3 DNA follows: TGTGCCAGCAACCTCCTAGCGAATGAGCAGTTCTTC. This gives the protein CASNLLANEQFF.

The V call is TRBV19, the J call TRBJ2-5; D is ambiguous. Germline V gene sequence: CDR1 LNHDA, CDR2 SQIVND (reference sequence). The CDR3 extends over 13 amino acids. Trimming removed 3 bases at V and 6 bases at J, with 11 bases between. CDR3 DNA: TGTGCCAGTAGTATGATCCACGGGCAGACCCAGTACTTC. Translation gives CASSMIHGQTQYF. The whole variable domain, filled in from reference TRBV19 and TRBJ2-5, reads DGGITQSPKYLFRKEGQNVTLSCEQNLNHDAMYWYRQDPGQGLRLIYYSQIVNDFQKGDIAEGYSVSREKKESFPLTVTSAQKNPTAFYLCASSMIHGQTQYFGPGTRLLVL.

This chain uses TRBV11-3 with TRBJ1-4; maybe TRBD1 (5 bases). Germline V lookup: CDR1 SGHNT, CDR2 YENEEA. V lost 1 base and J lost 5, with 11 bases in between. CDR3 size: 15 residues. The CDR3 nucleotides read TGTGCCAGCAGCTTAGGCCGACAGTTCAATGAAAAACTGTTTTTT. Amino acids: CASSLGRQFNEKLFF.

The chain combines TRBV5-1 with TRBJ2-7; 13 bases agree with TRBD2. Trimming removed 3 bases from V and 2 bases from J; junction bases left unmatched: 5. The CDR3 has 16 amino acids. CDR1 is SGHRS, CDR2 YFSETQ, per germline. DNA for the CDR3: TGCGCCAGCAGCTCCTCGACTAGCGGGGGGCCCTACGAGCAGTACTTC. Translated, it gives CASSSSTSGGPYEQYF.

V and J are TRBV5-4 and TRBJ1-4; D may be TRBD1 (6 bases). The length of the CDR3 is 15 residues. V was clipped by 4 bases and J by 2 bases, with 12 bases between them. Germline V CDR1 and CDR2: SGHNT, YYREEE (reference sequence). Here the CDR3 reads CASSGTGSTNEKLFF. DNA for the CDR3: TGTGCCAGCAGCGGAACAGGGTCCACTAATGAAAAACTGTTTTTT.